The clone carrying this TCR beta chain was observed at least ten times. Its antigen is unknown. The germline V gene encodes CDR1 LGHDT and CDR2 YNNKEL (reference sequence). Trimming shortened V by 3 bases and J by 9 bases, and 6 bases separated the two germline ends. There are 11 residues in the CDR3. This sample was taken from a study of regulatory T cells in long-lasting Graves disease. About the study: Antithyroid drugs had been taken under 3 months by newly diagnosed Graves' patients. Study-level findings and limits: Sampling was limited to peripheral blood rather than thyroid tissue.

The authors built TCR beta libraries using iRepertoire HTBI primers and Arm-PCR of CDR3 regions. TCRdb reprocessed the multiplex PCR reads via MiXCR and lists one record per CDR3 protein. Of about 240,000 distinct CDR3 sequences listed, roughly 21% are singletons. Sample time point: newly diagnosed GD, antithyroid drugs for less than 3 months. RNA from PBMCs was the source of the TCR library. Diagnosing Graves' disease relied on the American Thyroid Association guidelines. The TCR comes from a female donor with Graves disease. Sequencing was performed on peripheral blood mononuclear cells (PBMCs), taken at new diagnosis, from a patient treated with antithyroid drugs. V is TRBV3-1 and J is TRBJ2-1; D is unclear. CDR3 nucleotide sequence: TGTGCCAGCAGCCACCGTGGTGAGCAGTTCTTC. Translating it yields CASSHRGEQFF.